The present T cell receptor (delta chain) was sequenced within a study of gamma-delta chains in newborns, infants, children (dated by TCRdb to between 2018 and 2021). Notes on the research overall: According to the study title, microbial exposure causes polyclonal expansion of innate gammadelta T cells right after birth. Right after human newborns were born, the researchers looked at the way microbial exposure shaped their populations of innate gammadelta T cells.

This clone is medium-sized (0.01 to 0.1%). Its antigen specificity is not known. Base qualities are not at hand, and no much larger clone is one base apart. In the germline V gene (reference sequence), CDR1 corresponds to TVYSNPD and CDR2 to GDNSRS. The junction shows trimming of 2 bases on V and 6 bases on J, and the gene matches do not reach 24 bases of it. Its CDR3 holds 19 amino acids, cysteine through phenylalanine. Only the CDR3 DNA is retained, 57 bases long and in frame from the first base. The sequencer listed for this sample is Illumina MiSeq. TCRdb processed the public reads again with the CATT caller, after which rows with matching DNA were combined. This sample comprises roughly 3,100 delta-chain clones, 51% of them detected only once. The ten largest make up about 14% of the sample.

Sequenced input: blood. This clonotype was obtained from a child who received the measles vaccine. The chain couples TRDV3 to TRDJ1; 10 central nucleotides agree with TRDD3. This receptor carries the CDR3 CAFLGGYWGMQRELHKLIF. The bases read TGTGCCTTTCTTGGGGGGTACTGGGGGATGCAACGAGAGCTGCATAAACTCATCTTT.